This TCR beta chain is from a study of shared clonotypes between healthy human individuals. Study-wide results and caveats: Non-shared clonotypes had lower generation probabilities than those shared by all four donors.

With regard to this clone: The target antigen is unknown.

V was cut by 9 bases and J by 1 base, with 12 bases left in between. Germline-derived CDR1 and CDR2 are WNHNN and SYGVQD (reference sequence). This CDR3 is 13 amino acids long. Original methodology: In the immunoSEQ data, sequences were junction-only and lacked quality scores, so filtering differed. The protocol was immunoSEQ multiplex PCR, while the TCRdb copy is restricted to in-frame clones and leaves out a portion. V and J calls and clone size follow that table, whereas D and trimming were derived from the DNA. This table holds 2,500,000 or so clones, 90% to 95% found once. The sample consisted of naive CD4+ T cells sorted from blood. Described subset: CD45RA+ positively selected. This sequence was found in a man aged 18-30 years in good health. This chain uses TRBV10-1 with TRBJ1-1; no clear D gene. CDR3 nucleotides: TGCGCCAGTACTTGGGAGGAGAACACTGAAGCTTTCTTT. It is translated as CASTWEENTEAFF.